This is a list of T cell receptor beta chains from one sample in a study of cytomegalovirus exposure and HLA in healthy donors. Data came from immunoSEQ multiplex PCR; TCRdb stores just in-frame clones and leaves some out. The sample yields approximately 230,000 clones, over 75% seen once. The sequenced material came from PBMCs. The receptors were sampled from a man between 18 and 35 years old in good health and CMV-seropositive. The CDR3 runs from the conserved cysteine through the conserved F or W. The D gene is left open where the match is weak. For some rows the clone size is stated as once, few or many, or as a class when expanded; others skip it.

D gene: .; clone size: .; V gene: TRBV18; J gene: TRBJ1-1; CDR3 DNA: TGTGCCAGCTCACAGACAATGAACACTGAAGCTTTCTTT; CDR3 protein: CASSQTMNTEAFF
D gene: .; clone size: few; V gene: TRBV30; J gene: TRBJ1-1; CDR3 DNA: TGTGCCTGGAGTGACAGGGTGAACACTGAAGCTTTCTTT; CDR3 protein: CAWSDRVNTEAFF
D gene: TRBD2; clone size: medium-sized; V gene: TRBV5-6; J gene: TRBJ2-1; CDR3 DNA: TGTGCCAGCAGCCCTCCTGTGGGCGGGAGGACCCACAATGAGCAGTTCTTC; CDR3 protein: CASSPPVGGRTHNEQFF
D gene: TRBD1; clone size: few; V gene: TRBV2; J gene: TRBJ1-5; CDR3 DNA: TGTGCCAGCAGGGGGACAGGGTCGAGGCAGCCCCAGCATTTT; CDR3 protein: CASRGTGSRQPQHF
D gene: TRBD2; clone size: .; V gene: TRBV5-4; J gene: TRBJ2-5; CDR3 DNA: TGTGCCAGCAGCTCGGATCCAGCGGGAGGGTTGGAGACCCAGTACTTC; CDR3 protein: CASSSDPAGGLETQYF
D gene: .; clone size: .; V gene: TRBV15; J gene: TRBJ2-7; CDR3 DNA: TGTGCCACCAGCAGAGACAGAAAGGACGGTCCTTCAGGTGAGCAGTACTTC; CDR3 protein: CATSRDRKDGPSGEQYF
D gene: TRBD1; clone size: .; V gene: TRBV5-1; J gene: TRBJ1-1; CDR3 DNA: TGCGCCAGCAGCTTGTGGCAGGGGGCTGAAGCTTTCTTT; CDR3 protein: CASSLWQGAEAFF
D gene: .; clone size: .; V gene: TRBV6-1; J gene: TRBJ1-1; CDR3 DNA: TGTGCCAGCAGTTTAGGCCCCAGACTCGAAGCTTTCTTT; CDR3 protein: CASSLGPRLEAFF
D gene: TRBD2; clone size: .; V gene: TRBV7-8; J gene: TRBJ2-7; CDR3 DNA: TGTGCCAGCAGCTGGAGCGGGAGGGCCTACGAGCAGTACTTC; CDR3 protein: CASSWSGRAYEQYF
D gene: TRBD2; clone size: once; V gene: TRBV6-9; J gene: TRBJ2-1; CDR3 DNA: TGTGCCAGCAGTCGCAGGGGACTAGCCCATGAGCAGTTCTTC; CDR3 protein: CASSRRGLAHEQFF
D gene: TRBD1; clone size: .; V gene: TRBV30; J gene: TRBJ2-6; CDR3 DNA: TGTGCCTGGAGTGTCCCGACAGGGAGCTCTGGGGCCAACGTCCTGACTTTC; CDR3 protein: CAWSVPTGSSGANVLTF